This is a list of T cell receptor beta chains from one sample in a study of OX40 agonist ivuxolimab in advanced cancers. Data came from immunoSEQ multiplex PCR; TCRdb stores just in-frame clones and leaves some out. The repertoire consists of about 22,000 clones, with over 80% occurring once and the leading ten covering roughly 36%. The source material was CD4+ or CD8+ T cells sorted from blood, sampled in a trial of the OX40 agonist ivuxolimab. All receptors derive from an adult with an advanced solid tumor such as melanoma, head and neck, liver or kidney cancer. The CDR3 runs from the conserved cysteine through the conserved F or W.

j_call,v_call,cdr3_aa
TRBJ2-7,TRBV6-1,CATTRWPEQYF
TRBJ2-7,TRBV2,CASSEGFAYEQYF
TRBJ1-4,TRBV29-1,CSVVSTANEKLFF
TRBJ1-6,TRBV9,CASSSGGDSPLHF
TRBJ2-1,TRBV27,CASSHGTGGGYEQFF
TRBJ2-2,TRBV5-4,CASSFTGELFF
TRBJ1-1,TRBV4-3,CASSQDRGVNTEAFF
TRBJ2-7,TRBV27,CASSWDSSYEQYF
TRBJ1-1,TRBV30,CAWSVGRGGEAFF
TRBJ2-7,TRBV27,CASSWGPAYEQYF
TRBJ2-1,TRBV4-1,CASSQVRLADEQFF
TRBJ2-3,TRBV7-9,CASSDRTGEDTQYF
TRBJ2-7,TRBV6-5,CASSYAPTGTYEQYF
TRBJ1-1,TRBV7-9,CASSPGQTTEAFF
TRBJ2-6,TRBV9,CASSAYTGLSGANVLTF